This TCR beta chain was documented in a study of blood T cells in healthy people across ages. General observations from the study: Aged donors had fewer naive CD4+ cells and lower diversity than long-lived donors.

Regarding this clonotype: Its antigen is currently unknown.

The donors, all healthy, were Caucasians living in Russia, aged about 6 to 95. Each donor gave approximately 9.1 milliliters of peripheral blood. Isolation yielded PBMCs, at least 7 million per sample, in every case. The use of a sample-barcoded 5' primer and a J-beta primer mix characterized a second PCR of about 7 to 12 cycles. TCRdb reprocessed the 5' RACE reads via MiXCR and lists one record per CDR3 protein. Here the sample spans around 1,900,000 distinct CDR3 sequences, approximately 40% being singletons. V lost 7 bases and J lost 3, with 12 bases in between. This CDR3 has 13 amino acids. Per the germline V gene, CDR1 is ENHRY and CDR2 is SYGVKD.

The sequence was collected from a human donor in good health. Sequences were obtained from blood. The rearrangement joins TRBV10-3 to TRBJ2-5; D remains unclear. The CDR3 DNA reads TGTGCCATCAAGCCGGGCGCGGAAGAGACCCAGTACTTC. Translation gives CAIKPGAEETQYF.